Described below is a single TCR beta chain sequence and its context. Its specific antigen is unknown. Within one base of it there is no much larger clone, and no base qualities were kept. TCRbeta CDR3 regions were amplified from genomic DNA by means of the immunoSEQ Assay, a bias-controlled multiplex PCR. Turning to the authors' computational methods: The number of nucleated cells in each sample was estimated by amplification of reference gene primers within the assay. Sequence reads were collapsed and filtered to measure the absolute abundance of every unique TCRbeta CDR3 rearrangement. For each sample, productive Simpson clonality was calculated by taking the square root of Simpson's diversity index across productive rearrangements. Held by TCRdb, this immuneACCESS table contains in-frame sequences only and omits some clones. Under half of the omission traces to an unresolved V gene where checked; the cause of the rest is unknown. V and J calls and clone size are copied from that table; D and trimming were computed from the DNA. The sample table lists 140,000 or so clones, about 90% of them with a count of one. The top ten clonotypes cover about 1.5% of the sample.

Collaborating institutions collected whole blood in K2EDTA tubes following their own protocols. For TCRbeta analysis, collaborators shipped samples as frozen whole blood, isolated PBMCs, or DNA extracted from either of those sample types. The sample comes from a study of blood T cell repertoires in COVID-19 (dated by TCRdb to 2018 to 2020). With respect to the entire study: Collaborator samples came from the United States, Italy and Spain and covered acute and convalescent phases of COVID-19. The material from the prospective study consisted of cDNA or gDNA derived from T cells, B-cell-depleted T cells, or PBMCs. The dataset comprised deeply sampled blood TCRbeta repertoires from subjects exposed to, actively infected with, or recovered from COVID-19. A freely available public database, intended as a resource for researchers studying the immune response to SARS-CoV-2, is where the repertoires were released. Samples came from the ongoing ImmuneRACE study (first 160 participants) plus 1,254 subjects from 6 global collaborators. The sample metadata nearly always contained a de-identified subject ID, COVID-19 status, age in years and sex. HLA class I and class II types, where available, came from metadata supplied by the sample provider rather than from assay-based typing.

What the work shows at the level of the full study, not this receptor alone: The quantity of clinical and demographic metadata differed by source and by participant and was supplied without curation.

The sequenced material came from peripheral blood. This clonotype was obtained from a woman aged 50 to 60 with acute or convalescent COVID-19.

The nucleotide sequence is given as TGTGCCAGCAGTGAAGGGGGGACAGTAATAGGATACACCTTC. It specifies CASSEGGTVIGYTF. Recombination linked TRBV6-1 to TRBJ1-2; 7 nucleotides in the junction match TRBD1. From a lookup of the germline V gene, CDR1 and CDR2 are MNHNS and SASEGT. After removal of 1 base from V and 11 bases from J, the junction retains 10 bases not matched to a gene. There are 14 amino acids in the CDR3, from cysteine to phenylalanine inclusive. The entry retains the CDR3 DNA only, 42 bases that are in frame from base 1.